This T cell receptor beta chain stems from a study of cytomegalovirus exposure and HLA in healthy donors. Study results and limitations: Most TCRs appeared rarely, but some public TCRs recurred in many donors. Presence/absence analyses assumed roughly uniform sequencing depth across donors, which may not hold. Among CMV-associated TCR beta chains, most appeared HLA-restricted in a later analysis.

Regarding this clone: The antigen remains unidentified.

Primers for the PCR totalled 60 Vbeta and 13 Jbeta. The protocol was immunoSEQ multiplex PCR, while the TCRdb copy is restricted to in-frame clones and leaves out a portion. The sample lists about 190,000 clones; 70% to 75% were seen once. Likely unrecorded immune exposures existed in these nominally healthy donors. The CDR3 is made up of 14 amino acids. V was clipped by 4 bases and J by 0 bases, with 10 bases between them. CDR1 is LNHDA and CDR2 is SQIVND in the germline V gene (reference sequence). Sequencing input: PBMCs. This sequence originates from a man younger than 40 in good health and CMV-seropositive. The V call is TRBV19, the J call TRBJ2-7; no reliable D call. CDR3: CASSTYTSSYEQYF. CDR3 nucleotide sequence: TGTGCCAGTAGTACATATACCAGCTCCTACGAGCAGTACTTC.